These T cell receptor beta chains were read from a single sample in a study of glioma-infiltrating T cells. TCRdb itself ran the multiplex PCR reads through MiXCR, one entry per CDR3 protein. The sample has 90,000 or so distinct CDR3 sequences; approximately 40% are singletons. Sequenced input: glioma tissue, nonneoplastic brain tissue, or PBMCs (not recorded which). The receptors were sampled from a human donor with low-grade glioma or glioblastoma, undergoing nonglioma brain surgery, or in good health (not recorded which). The CDR3 runs from the conserved cysteine through the conserved F or W. D genes are given only for firm matches. Size tells how often a clone was seen (once, few, many) or the class of an expanded clone, and some rows leave it out.

j_call	v_call	d_call	clone_size	cdr3_aa	cdr3_nt
TRBJ2-5	TRBV6-1	.	.	CASSEIGQETQYF	TGTGCCAGCAGTGAAATTGGGCAAGAGACCCAGTACTTC
TRBJ2-7	TRBV2	.	large	CASSDGPSYEQYF	TGTGCCAGCAGTGACGGACCGAGCTACGAGCAGTACTTC
TRBJ2-1	TRBV2	.	many	CASSEPRLNPGNLNNEQFF	TGTGCCAGCAGTGAACCCCGATTGAATCCCGGGAATCTAAACAATGAGCAGTTCTTC
TRBJ2-1	TRBV15	.	.	CATCRVGVGFAGEHFF	TGTGCCACCTGCAGAGTCGGCGTTGGGTTCGCCGGTGAGCACTTCTTC
TRBJ1-5	TRBV6-6	.	.	CGSSLTGQDQPQHF	TGTGGTAGCAGTTTAACAGGGCAGGATCAGCCCCAGCATTTT
TRBJ2-1	TRBV24-1	.	many	CATSDRDTFSYNEQFF	TGTGCCACCAGTGATAGGGACACTTTCTCCTACAATGAGCAGTTCTTC
TRBJ2-1	TRBV14	.	many	CASSQGGYGSYNEQFF	TGTGCCAGCAGCCAAGGGGGATACGGGAGTTACAATGAGCAGTTCTTC
TRBJ2-7	TRBV28	.	.	CASTNRFWEPYF	TGTGCCAGCACCAATAGGTTCTGGGAGCCGTACTTC
TRBJ2-1	TRBV9	.	.	CASSVGGSGYYNEQFF	TGTGCCAGCAGCGTAGGAGGAAGCGGGTACTACAATGAGCAGTTCTTC
TRBJ1-1	TRBV18	.	.	CASSPAGREAFF	TGTGCCAGCTCACCAGCTGGCAGGGAAGCTTTCTTT
TRBJ2-2	TRBV15	TRBD1	many	CATSRTGTGDTGELFF	TGTGCCACCAGCAGAACCGGGACAGGGGACACCGGGGAGCTGTTTTTT
TRBJ2-7	TRBV6-2/TRBV6-3	.	.	CAGSQRENYEQYF	TGTGCCGGCAGTCAGAGGGAGAACTACGAGCAGTACTTC
TRBJ2-2	TRBV6-1	TRBD2	many	CASSFRTGGNTGELFF	TGTGCCAGCAGTTTCCGGACGGGGGGGAATACCGGGGAGCTGTTTTTT
TRBJ2-7	TRBV4-3	.	many	CASSQEPRSYEQYF	TGCGCCAGCAGCCAAGAACCCAGGTCCTACGAGCAGTACTTC
TRBJ1-2	TRBV28	.	many	CASSLKLGTGGYTF	TGTGCCAGCAGTTTAAAGTTGGGGACTGGGGGCTACACCTTC
TRBJ1-5	TRBV27	.	.	CASSQMNRPQHF	TGTGCCAGCAGTCAGATGAATCGGCCCCAGCACTTT
TRBJ2-3	TRBV7-2	.	.	CASSIYLCSVGGTDTQYF	.
TRBJ1-2	TRBV6-1	TRBD1	many	CASSITGGAFYGYTF	TGTGCCAGCAGTATAACAGGGGGCGCGTTTTATGGCTACACCTTC
TRBJ1-1	TRBV4-1	.	many	CASSPEGGASEAFF	TGCGCCAGCAGCCCTGAGGGGGGGGCCTCTGAAGCTTTCTTT
TRBJ2-2	TRBV11-2	.	many	CASSSGQRLNTGELFF	TGTGCCAGCAGCTCCGGGCAGCGGCTCAACACCGGGGAGCTGTTTTTT
TRBJ1-5	TRBV15	.	.	CATRDIGGEQPQHF	TGTGCCACCAGAGATATAGGGGGTGAGCAGCCCCAGCATTTT
TRBJ1-1	TRBV24-1	TRBD1	many	CATSDSRQGYTEAFF	TGTGCCACCAGTGATTCGAGACAGGGTTACACTGAAGCTTTCTTT
TRBJ1-4	TRBV7-3	TRBD1	.	CASSRGTVFF	TGTGCCAGCAGCCGCGGGACAGTGTTTTTT
TRBJ1-2	TRBV12-3/TRBV12-4	TRBD1	.	CASSPVDRAYGYTF	TGTGCCAGCAGTCCAGTAGACAGGGCTTATGGCTACACCTTC
TRBJ2-1	TRBV2	TRBD2	many	CASSVASGSYNEQFF	TGTGCCAGCAGTGTTGCTAGCGGGAGCTACAATGAGCAGTTCTTC
TRBJ2-2	TRBV28	.	.	CASSSPAGQRMSEGELFF	TGTGCCAGCAGTTCGCCCGCGGGGCAGCGCATGAGCGAAGGGGAGCTGTTTTTT
TRBJ2-5	TRBV5-4	.	many	CASSRTALPQETQYF	TGTGCCAGCAGTAGAACAGCCCTACCTCAAGAGACCCAGTACTTC
TRBJ2-7	TRBV29-1	.	many	CSVEFGADEQYF	TGCAGCGTTGAGTTTGGCGCCGACGAGCAGTACTTC
TRBJ2-6	TRBV5-4	TRBD2	few	CASSWEGPGANVLTF	TGTGCCAGCAGCTGGGAGGGGCCTGGGGCCAACGTCCTGACTTTC
TRBJ2-7	TRBV27	.	few	CASSLSVGYEQYF	TGTGCCAGCAGTTTATCAGTAGGGTACGAGCAGTACTTC
TRBJ2-2	TRBV2	.	many	CASSLGSYTGELFF	TGTGCCAGCAGTCTCGGGAGTTACACCGGGGAGCTGTTTTTT
TRBJ2-7	TRBV29-1	TRBD1	many	CSVRGQATYEQYF	TGCAGCGTGCGGGGACAGGCTACCTACGAGCAGTACTTC
TRBJ2-6	TRBV6-2/TRBV6-3	TRBD1	many	CASSWDRATSGANVLTF	TGTGCCAGCAGCTGGGACAGGGCAACCTCTGGGGCCAACGTCCTGACTTTC
TRBJ2-5	TRBV4-1	TRBD1	many	CASSQNSDREQETQYF	TGCGCCAGCAGCCAAAACTCGGACAGGGAGCAAGAGACCCAGTACTTC
TRBJ2-3	TRBV20-1	.	many	CSAIKRDTQYF	TGCAGTGCCATTAAGCGCGATACGCAGTATTTT
TRBJ2-1	TRBV11-3	.	once	CASSLDGSYEQFF	TGCGCCAGCAGCTTAGATGGGTCCTACGAGCAGTTCTTC
TRBJ1-2	TRBV2	.	many	CASFIAGLSYGYTF	TGTGCCAGCTTCATCGCAGGGCTAAGCTATGGCTACACCTTC
TRBJ2-3	TRBV28	.	.	CASSVATDTQYF	TGTGCCAGCAGTGTCGCGACAGATACGCAGTATTTT
TRBJ1-1	TRBV15	.	.	CATSSEARGGFPEAFF	TGTGCCACCAGCAGTGAAGCGAGGGGAGGGTTCCCTGAAGCTTTCTTT
TRBJ1-4	TRBV27	TRBD1	many	CASSFLPGQGRSVEKLFF	TGTGCCAGCAGTTTTCTTCCGGGACAGGGGAGAAGTGTTGAAAAACTGTTTTTT
TRBJ2-5	TRBV7-6	.	many	CASSPDSGREQETQYF	TGTGCCAGCAGCCCCGACAGCGGGCGCGAACAAGAGACCCAGTACTTC
TRBJ2-1	TRBV20-1	.	many	CSATSPPSEQFF	TGCAGTGCTACTAGCCCGCCCTCTGAGCAGTTCTTC